This T cell receptor beta chain was obtained from a study of beta chain features in type 1 diabetes listed by TCRdb under 2018. Some background on the complete study: Patients and healthy donors did not differ in mean age, gender distribution, total cell number or subset yield. The study compared the TCRB repertoires of sorted circulating CD4+ T cell subsets in recently diagnosed type 1 diabetes patients with those in matched healthy donors. Across all samples, some 110,000,000 sorted cells were examined, and cell number per subset correlated strongly with RNA yield. Naive and central memory subsets were obtained from all 30 or so donors, but regulatory and stem cell-like memory subsets were isolated from only 8 patients and about 8 healthy donors.

Concerning this clone itself: What antigen it recognizes has not been identified. No much larger clonotype is one base removed from it; base qualities were not supplied.

What the authors observed across the whole study: Sequencing cDNA rather than genomic DNA could over-represent highly expressing activated cells, although activation and CD3 levels did not differ between groups. In all four CD4+ subsets, TCRB CDR3 length was moderately but significantly shorter in type 1 diabetes patients. Naive, central memory and regulatory TCRB repertoires appeared more similar among patients than among healthy donors. Shorter templates might be favored by PCR, yet because patient and control samples were amplified and corrected together, any such skew would affect both groups equally. Because the HLA sub-analyses included only small numbers of individuals, any influence of HLA type on TCRB rearrangement was left unresolved. Patients with type 1 diabetes made fewer insertions and deleted more nucleotides at VDJ recombination sites, implying thymic rearrangement abnormalities.

Each donor gave one peripheral blood draw, about 110 mL on average, collected into heparinised tubes. A BD FACSAria II and a panel including CD45RO, CCR7, CD25, CD127, CD95 and CD27 were used to sort naive, central memory, regulatory and stem cell-like memory CD4+ T cells. All sorted populations exceeded 95% purity. PBMCs were separated immediately by Lymphoprep density gradient centrifugation and were stained directly, without being cultured. To minimize batch effects, samples were stained and sorted in pairs, one healthy donor with one patient per experiment. The germline V gene (reference sequence) specifies GTSNPN as CDR1 and SVGIG as CDR2. From its cysteine to its phenylalanine, the CDR3 spans 14 amino acids. Only the CDR3 part of the read is kept: 42 bases, read in frame from the first base. Cut back by 3 bases and 5 bases, the V and J ends lie 13 bases apart. The entire isolated RNA was reverse transcribed using the High Capacity cDNA Reverse Transcription Kit, and thus expressed TCRB transcripts were sequenced. Deep immunoSEQ sequencing was applied to naive, central memory and regulatory T cell samples, giving an average of about 3.57 million total reads per sample. Sorted cells were lysed in RLT buffer, and RNA was extracted using DNase-treated RNeasy Micro or Mini kits according to cell number. Each cell subset was processed separately to prevent cross-contamination, with patient and healthy donor samples processed together. The immunoSEQ multiplex PCR was used to amplify TCRB sequences from cDNA, yielding 87-bp fragments that span the CDR3 region. Sequencing of the amplicons was performed on the Illumina HiSeq platform. In the authors' own workflow: Synthetic template baselines were used to correct PCR bias computationally, reads within Hamming distance 2 were collapsed, and singletons that could not be merged were discarded. Reads were aligned against IMGT to assign V, D and J genes, CDR3 length and insertions or deletions at six rearrangement sites. Within each subset, clonotype counts were normalized to sorted cell number, after which true diversity and Gini coefficients were computed with the tcR R package. Repertoire sharing was quantified using the overlap coefficient calculated on TCRB nucleotide sequences. Out-of-frame TCRB sequences from naive cells were analyzed as a proxy for the pre-selection repertoire. Entries here come from immuneACCESS through TCRdb and include only in-frame sequences with V and J called. Some clones fail to appear in such tables; in the studies checked, an unresolved V gene covers under half of the shortfall, and the cause of the remainder is unknown. D and trimming come from the DNA, and the V and J calls and clone size come from that table. The sample records under 500,000 clones, approximately 30% of which are singletons. About 0.065% of the sample is held by the ten biggest clonotypes.

Sequencing input: naive CD4+ T cells from blood. This specimen's cell subset or site label, per the study, means: true naive CD4+ T cells. The chain links TRBV30 with TRBJ1-4; the D gene cannot be named for sure. The receptor comes from a man aged 18 to 29 in good health. DNA sequence: TGTGCCTGGAGCTACTGGGGAGGCAATGAAAAACTGTTTTTT. This translates into CAWSYWGGNEKLFF.